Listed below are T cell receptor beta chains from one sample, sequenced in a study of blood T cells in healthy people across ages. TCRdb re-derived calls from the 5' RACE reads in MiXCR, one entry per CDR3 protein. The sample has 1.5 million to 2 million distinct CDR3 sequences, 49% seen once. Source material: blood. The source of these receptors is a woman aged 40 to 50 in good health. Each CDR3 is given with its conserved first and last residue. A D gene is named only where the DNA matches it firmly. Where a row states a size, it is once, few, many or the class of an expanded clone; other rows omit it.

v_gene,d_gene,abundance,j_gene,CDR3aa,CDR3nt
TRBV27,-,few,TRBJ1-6,CASSSGLKSSYNSPLHF,TGTGCCAGCAGCTCGGGTCTTAAGAGCTCCTATAATTCACCCCTCCACTTT
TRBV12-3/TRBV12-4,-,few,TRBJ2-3,CASTLKDTQYF,TGTGCCAGCACCCTAAAAGATACGCAGTATTTT
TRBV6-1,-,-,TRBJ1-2,CASSEVRGMGYTF,TGTGCCAGCAGTGAAGTTCGCGGAATGGGCTACACCTTC
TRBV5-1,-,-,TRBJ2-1,CASSWGLDRGKEQFF,TGCGCCAGCAGCTGGGGACTAGACAGGGGAAAGGAGCAGTTCTTC
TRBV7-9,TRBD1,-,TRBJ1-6,CASSSGTGKNSPLHF,TGTGCCAGCAGCTCTGGGACAGGGAAGAACTCACCCCTCCACTTT
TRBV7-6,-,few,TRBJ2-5,CASSLAAGPIQETQYF,TGTGCCAGCAGCTTAGCGGCAGGACCTATTCAAGAGACCCAGTACTTC
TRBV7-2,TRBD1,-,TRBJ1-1,CASSFIQGATEAFF,TGTGCCAGCAGCTTCATACAGGGGGCCACTGAAGCTTTCTTT
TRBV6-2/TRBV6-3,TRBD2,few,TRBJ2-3,CASSPLSGGADTQYF,TGTGCCAGCAGCCCCCTTTCCGGGGGGGCAGATACGCAGTATTTT
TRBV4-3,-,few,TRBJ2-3,CASSQGTHTDTQYF,TGCGCCAGCAGCCAAGGGACCCACACAGATACGCAGTATTTT
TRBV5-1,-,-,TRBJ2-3,CASSLVRGAGPDTQYF,TGCGCCAGCAGCTTGGTGAGAGGAGCAGGGCCGGATACGCAGTATTTT
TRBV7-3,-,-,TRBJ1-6,CASSLSGSGNSPLHF,TGTGCCAGCAGCTTGTCTGGCTCTGGGAATTCACCCCTCCACTTT
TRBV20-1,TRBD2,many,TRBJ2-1,CSATGTSGDSYNEQFF,TGCAGTGCTACCGGGACTAGCGGGGACTCCTACAATGAGCAGTTCTTC
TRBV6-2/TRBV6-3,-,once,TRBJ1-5,CASTDDGGRNQPQHF,TGTGCCAGCACCGACGACGGGGGAAGGAATCAGCCCCAGCATTTT
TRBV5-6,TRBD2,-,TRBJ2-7,CASSHGLDEQYF,TGTGCCAGCAGCCACGGACTAGATGAGCAGTACTTC
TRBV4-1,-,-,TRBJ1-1,CASSQDQGGNTEAFF,TGCGCCAGCAGCCAGGACCAGGGAGGGAACACTGAAGCTTTCTTT
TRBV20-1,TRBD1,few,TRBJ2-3,CSARVLGQNGDTQYF,TGCAGTGCTAGAGTACTGGGACAGAACGGAGATACGCAGTATTTT
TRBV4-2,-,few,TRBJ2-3,CASSQVMGVSTDTQYF,TGTGCCAGCAGCCAAGTTATGGGGGTTAGCACAGATACGCAGTATTTT
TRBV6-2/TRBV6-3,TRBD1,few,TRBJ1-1,CASSDPGTGRTEAFF,TGTGCCAGCAGTGATCCCGGGACAGGGAGGACTGAAGCTTTCTTT
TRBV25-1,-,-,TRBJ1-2,CASSEAPDSRGYTF,TGTGCCAGTAGTGAGGCCCCGGACTCACGGGGCTACACCTTC
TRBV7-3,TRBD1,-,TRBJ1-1,CASSSTGDRVTEAFF,TGTGCCAGCAGCTCGACTGGGGACAGGGTAACTGAAGCTTTCTTT
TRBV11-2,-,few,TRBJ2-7,CASSFLGRNYEQYF,TGTGCCAGCAGCTTTTTGGGGCGCAACTACGAGCAGTACTTC
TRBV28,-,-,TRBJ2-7,CASSLPSLHGGHSYEQYF,TGTGCCAGCAGTTTACCCTCATTACACGGTGGCCACTCCTACGAGCAGTACTTC
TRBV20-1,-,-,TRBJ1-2,CSARLVNYGYTF,TGCAGTGCTCGGCTCGTCAACTATGGCTACACCTTC
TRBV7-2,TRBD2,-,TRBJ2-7,CASSLGGLASYNEQYF,TGTGCCAGCAGCTTAGGCGGACTAGCGTCTTACAATGAGCAGTACTTC
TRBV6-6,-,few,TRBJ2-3,CASSDGVRTDTQYF,TGTGCCAGCAGTGATGGGGTCCGCACAGATACGCAGTATTTT
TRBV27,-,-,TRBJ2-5,CASSLLGGEARQETQYF,TGTGCCAGCAGTTTACTGGGGGGAGAAGCTCGCCAAGAGACCCAGTACTTC
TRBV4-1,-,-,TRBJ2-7,CASSQGLGRIFEQYF,TGCGCCAGCAGCCAAGGGTTAGGGCGTATTTTCGAGCAGTACTTC
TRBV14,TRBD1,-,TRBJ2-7,CASSQDRFGDRSNEQYF,TGTGCCAGCAGCCAAGATCGTTTTGGGGACAGGTCCAACGAGCAGTACTTC
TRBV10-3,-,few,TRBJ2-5,CAISESGGETQYF,TGTGCCATCAGTGAGTCGGGGGGTGAGACCCAGTACTTC
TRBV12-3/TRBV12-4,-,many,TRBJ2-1,CASSPVSYNEQFF,TGTGCCAGCAGTCCCGTCTCCTACAATGAGCAGTTCTTC
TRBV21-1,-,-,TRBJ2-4,CASTPGGGKGAKNIQYF,TGTGCCAGCACCCCGGGTGGGGGGAAGGGGGCCAAAAACATTCAGTACTTC
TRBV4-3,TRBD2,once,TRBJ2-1,CASSQGSLAGGFDEQFF,TGCGCCAGCAGCCAAGGGAGCCTAGCGGGGGGGTTCGATGAGCAGTTCTTC
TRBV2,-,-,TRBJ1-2,CASNMNRNYGYTF,TGTGCCAGCAATATGAACAGAAACTATGGCTACACCTTC
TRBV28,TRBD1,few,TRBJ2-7,CASSLLDRPHEQYF,TGTGCCAGCAGTCTTTTGGACAGGCCCCACGAGCAGTACTTC
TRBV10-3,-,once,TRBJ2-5,CASSPNYGIQETQYF,TGTGCCAGCTCACCTAATTATGGAATACAAGAGACCCAGTACTTC
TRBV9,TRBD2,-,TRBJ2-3,CASSQALAGLSTQYF,TGTGCCAGCTCCCAGGCCCTAGCGGGGTTATCTACGCAGTATTTT
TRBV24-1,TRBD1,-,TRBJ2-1,CATIPKGDLNRGPFPCNEQFF,TGTGCCACCATACCCAAAGGGGACCTTAACAGGGGGCCGTTTCCCTGCAATGAGCAGTTCTTC
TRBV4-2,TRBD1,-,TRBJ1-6,CASSQMGQGSNSPLHF,TGTGCCAGCAGCCAGATGGGACAGGGTAGTAATTCACCCCTCCACTTT
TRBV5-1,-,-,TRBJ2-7,CASSLQGGSIHEQYF,TGCGCCAGCAGCTTGCAAGGGGGGTCAATACACGAGCAGTACTTC
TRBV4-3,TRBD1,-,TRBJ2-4,CASSHGQGISGQYF,TGCGCCAGCAGCCACGGACAGGGGATTTCGGGGCAGTACTTC
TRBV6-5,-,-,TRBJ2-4,CASRIWQGAENIQYF,TGTGCCAGCAGAATTTGGCAGGGCGCAGAAAACATTCAGTACTTC
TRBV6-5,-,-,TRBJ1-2,CASSYFGQANYGYTF,TGTGCCAGCAGTTACTTCGGGCAGGCGAACTATGGCTACACCTTC
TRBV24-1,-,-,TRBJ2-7,CATSRRGDNEQYF,TGTGCCACCAGTCGGCGGGGAGACAATGAGCAGTACTTC
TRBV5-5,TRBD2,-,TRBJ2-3,CASSDGTSSVDTQYF,TGTGCCAGCAGCGACGGGACTAGCTCGGTAGATACGCAGTATTTT
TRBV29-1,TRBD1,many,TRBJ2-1,CSVKRTGSYNEQFF,TGCAGCGTCAAGCGGACAGGCTCCTACAATGAGCAGTTCTTC
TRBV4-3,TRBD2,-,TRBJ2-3,CASSQDIATSGPDTQYF,TGCGCCAGCAGCCAAGATATAGCGACTAGCGGGCCAGATACGCAGTATTTT
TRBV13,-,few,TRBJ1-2,CASSLGTF,TGTGCCAGCAGCCTCGGCACCTTC
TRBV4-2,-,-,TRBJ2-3,CASSERVDTQYF,TGTGCCAGCAGTGAACGCGTAGATACGCAGTATTTT
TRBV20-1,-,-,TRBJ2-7,CSASVAGTGGSYEQYF,TGCAGTGCTAGTGTTGCGGGGACTGGTGGGTCCTACGAGCAGTACTTC
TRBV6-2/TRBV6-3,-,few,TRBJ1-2,CASSYWGRDGYTF,TGTGCCAGCAGTTACTGGGGGCGAGATGGCTACACCTTC
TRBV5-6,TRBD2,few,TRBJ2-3,CASSPRGVPTDTQYF,TGTGCCAGCAGCCCGCGGGGGGTTCCAACAGATACGCAGTATTTT